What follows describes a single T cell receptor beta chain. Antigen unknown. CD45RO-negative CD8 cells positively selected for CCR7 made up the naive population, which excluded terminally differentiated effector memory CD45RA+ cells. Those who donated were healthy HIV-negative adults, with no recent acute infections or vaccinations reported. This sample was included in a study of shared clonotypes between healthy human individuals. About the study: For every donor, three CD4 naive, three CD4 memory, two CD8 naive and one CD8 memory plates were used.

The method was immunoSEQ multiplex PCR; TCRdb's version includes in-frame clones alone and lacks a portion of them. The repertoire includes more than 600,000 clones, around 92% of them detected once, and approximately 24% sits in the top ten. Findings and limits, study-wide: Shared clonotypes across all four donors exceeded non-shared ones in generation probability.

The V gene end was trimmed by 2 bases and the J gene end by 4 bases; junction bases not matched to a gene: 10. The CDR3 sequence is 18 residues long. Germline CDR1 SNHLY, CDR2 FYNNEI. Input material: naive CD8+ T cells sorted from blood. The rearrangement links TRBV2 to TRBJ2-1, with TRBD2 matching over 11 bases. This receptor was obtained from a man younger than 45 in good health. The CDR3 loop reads CASSENRLAGYAYNEQFF. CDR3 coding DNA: TGTGCCAGCAGTGAAAATCGACTAGCGGGATATGCTTACAATGAGCAGTTCTTC.